This T cell receptor (beta chain) was profiled in a study of T cells in Graves' hyperthyroidism and ophthalmopathy. Using RNA transcripts as the source, TCR beta CDR3 regions were amplified. The HTBI primer set served for first-round RT-PCR of the TCR CDR3. TCRdb redid the calling of the multiplex PCR reads with MiXCR, one entry per CDR3 protein. The sample has over 550,000 distinct CDR3 sequences, 16% seen once. Ten or more counts support this clonotype. The target antigen is unknown. CDR1 is SGHDN and CDR2 is FVKESK in the germline V gene. This CDR3 spans 16 amino acids. Germline trimming cut 4 bases from V and 4 bases from J; bases unmatched to any gene: 8. Findings and limits, study-wide: A model of 13 V-J pairs discriminated ophthalmopathy from stable hyperthyroidism. The model foresaw ophthalmopathy a median around 6.4 months prior to onset. Within blood appeared most thyroid clonotypes that had expanded above 0.001.

Any patient presenting with uncontrolled infection, other autoimmune disease, pregnancy or lactation was left out. The TCR was taken from a woman between 18 and 30 years old with Graves' hyperthyroidism. Specimen: blood. This chain joins TRBV14 and TRBJ2-2; 8 nucleotides agree with TRBD1. The CDR3 sequence: CASSRRTGKSTGELFF. The CDR3 coding sequence is TGTGCCAGCAGCCGGAGGACAGGGAAGAGCACCGGGGAGCTGTTTTTT.